The source of this TCR beta chain is a study of Ad26.COV2.S vaccination and SARS-CoV-2 variants. Turning to the study itself: Each vaccinee took Ad26.COV2.S intramuscularly, once or twice 56 days apart. Study results and caveats: Substantial response breadth was reportedly seen for spike-specific CD8+ and CD4+ T cells after vaccination.

Treatment indicated: roughly 18 received Ad26.COV2.S at low or high dose, single or two shots; several received placebo; per-sample allocation not given. Sampling occurred on day 63 after the first vaccine or placebo injection. A note on this clone: Antigen: not known.

V was pared by 5 bases and J by 4 bases, with 11 bases between. The length of the CDR3 is 12 residues. Germline CDR1 is GTSNPN and CDR2 is SVGIG (reference sequence). Sequencing used immunoSEQ multiplex PCR; TCRdb keeps in-frame clones, though not all of them. The sample lists about 220,000 clones; approximately 87% were seen once. The sample here was peripheral blood, taken in a trial of Ad26.COV2.S vaccine versus placebo. The chain is built from TRBV30 and TRBJ1-1; D gene ambiguous. This clonotype was sampled from a person between 18 and 65 years old who received the Ad26.COV2.S COVID-19 vaccine or a placebo. The CDR3: CAWLLDGTEAFF. CDR3 nucleotides: TGTGCCTGGCTACTGGACGGCACTGAAGCTTTCTTT.